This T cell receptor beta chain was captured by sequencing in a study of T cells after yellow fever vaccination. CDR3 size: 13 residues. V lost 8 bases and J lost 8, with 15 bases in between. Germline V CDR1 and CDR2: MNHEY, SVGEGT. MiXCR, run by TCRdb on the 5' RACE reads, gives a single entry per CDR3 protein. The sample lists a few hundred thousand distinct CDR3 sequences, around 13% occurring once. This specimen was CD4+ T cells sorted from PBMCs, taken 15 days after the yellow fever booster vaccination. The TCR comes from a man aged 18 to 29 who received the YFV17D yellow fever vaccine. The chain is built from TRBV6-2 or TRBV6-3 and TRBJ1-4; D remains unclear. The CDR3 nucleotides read TGTGCCAGCGGATCCGGGCAAAGGGAAAAACTGTTTTTT. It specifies CASGSGQREKLFF.